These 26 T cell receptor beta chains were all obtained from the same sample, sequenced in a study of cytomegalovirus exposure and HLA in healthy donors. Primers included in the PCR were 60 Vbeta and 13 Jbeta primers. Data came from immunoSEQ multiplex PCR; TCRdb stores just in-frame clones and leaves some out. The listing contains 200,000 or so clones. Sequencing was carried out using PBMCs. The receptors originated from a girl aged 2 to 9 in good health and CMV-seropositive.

The CDR3 DNA is TGTGCCAGCAGCTTAGGCCCACCCTTCCCAGCGGAGCAGTACGAGCAGTACTTC. This gives the protein CASSLGPPFPAEQYEQYF. The chain links TRBV7-8 to TRBJ2-7, with D perhaps TRBD2 (5 bases). The V end was cut by 1 base, the J end by 4 bases, with 23 bases between. The CDR3 length is 18 residues. Germline V gene data show CDR1 as SGHVS and CDR2 as FQNEAQ.

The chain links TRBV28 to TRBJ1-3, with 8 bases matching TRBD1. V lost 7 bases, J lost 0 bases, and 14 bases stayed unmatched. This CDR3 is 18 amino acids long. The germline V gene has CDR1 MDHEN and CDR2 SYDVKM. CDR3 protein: CASNLFRDRQDSGNTIYF. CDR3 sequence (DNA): TGTGCCAGCAATCTCTTCCGGGACAGGCAAGACTCTGGAAACACCATATATTTT.

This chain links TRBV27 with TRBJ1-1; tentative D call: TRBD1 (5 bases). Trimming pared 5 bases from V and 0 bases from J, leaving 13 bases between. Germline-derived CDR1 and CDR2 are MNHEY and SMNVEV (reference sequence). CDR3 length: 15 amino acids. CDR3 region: CASSLMGGVNTEAFF. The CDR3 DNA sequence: TGTGCCAGCAGTCTAATGGGGGGGGTGAACACTGAAGCTTTCTTT.

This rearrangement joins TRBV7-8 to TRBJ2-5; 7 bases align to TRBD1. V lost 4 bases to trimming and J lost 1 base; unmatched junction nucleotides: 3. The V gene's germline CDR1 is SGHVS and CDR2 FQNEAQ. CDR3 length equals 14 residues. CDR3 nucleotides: TGTGCCAGCAGCTCGACAGGGTCCCAAGAGACCCAGTACTTC. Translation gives CASSSTGSQETQYF.

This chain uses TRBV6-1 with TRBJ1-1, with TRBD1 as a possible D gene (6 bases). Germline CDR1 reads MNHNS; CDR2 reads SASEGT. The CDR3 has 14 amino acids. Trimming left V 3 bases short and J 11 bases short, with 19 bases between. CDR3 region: CASSDSDRIQEAFF. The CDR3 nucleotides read TGTGCCAGCAGTGATTCAGACAGGATCCAGGAGGCTTTCTTT.

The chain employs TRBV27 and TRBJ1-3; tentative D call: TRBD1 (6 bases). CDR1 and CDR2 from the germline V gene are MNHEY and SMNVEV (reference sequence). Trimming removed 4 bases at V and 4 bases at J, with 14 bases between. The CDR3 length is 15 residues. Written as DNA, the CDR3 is TGTGCCAGCAGTTCCCGTACAGGGTTAGGAAACACCATATATTTT. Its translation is CASSSRTGLGNTIYF.

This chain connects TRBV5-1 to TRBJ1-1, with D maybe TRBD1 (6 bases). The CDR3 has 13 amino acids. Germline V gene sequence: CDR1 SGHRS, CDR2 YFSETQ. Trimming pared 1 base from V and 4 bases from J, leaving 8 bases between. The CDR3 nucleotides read TGCGCCAGCAGCTTGAAACAGGGCACTGAAGCTTTCTTT. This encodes CASSLKQGTEAFF.

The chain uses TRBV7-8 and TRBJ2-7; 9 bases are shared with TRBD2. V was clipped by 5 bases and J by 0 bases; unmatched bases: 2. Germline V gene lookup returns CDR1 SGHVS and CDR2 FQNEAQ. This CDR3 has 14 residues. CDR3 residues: CASSPTSGSYEQYF. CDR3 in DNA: TGTGCCAGCAGCCCGACTAGCGGCTCCTACGAGCAGTACTTC.

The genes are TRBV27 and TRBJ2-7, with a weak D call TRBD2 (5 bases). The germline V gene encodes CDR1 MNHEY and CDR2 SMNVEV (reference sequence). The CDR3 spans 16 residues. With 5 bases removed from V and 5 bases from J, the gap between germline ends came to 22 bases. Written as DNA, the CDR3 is TGTGCCAGCAGTCCACTCGAACTGGTCGGGGTGCACGAGCAGTACTTC. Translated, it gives CASSPLELVGVHEQYF.

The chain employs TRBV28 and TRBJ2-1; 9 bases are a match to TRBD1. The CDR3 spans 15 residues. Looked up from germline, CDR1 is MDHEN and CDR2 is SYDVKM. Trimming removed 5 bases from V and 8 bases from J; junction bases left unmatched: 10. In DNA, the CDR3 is TGTGCCAGCAGTCAAGGGGACAGGGTCAACGATGAGCAGTTCTTC. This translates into CASSQGDRVNDEQFF.

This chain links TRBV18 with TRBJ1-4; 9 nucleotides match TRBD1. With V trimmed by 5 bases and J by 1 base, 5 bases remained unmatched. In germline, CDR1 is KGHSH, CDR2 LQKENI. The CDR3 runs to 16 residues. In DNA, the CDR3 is TGTGCCAGCTCATTACAGGGGGCAGGAACTAATGAAAAACTGTTTTTT. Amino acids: CASSLQGAGTNEKLFF.

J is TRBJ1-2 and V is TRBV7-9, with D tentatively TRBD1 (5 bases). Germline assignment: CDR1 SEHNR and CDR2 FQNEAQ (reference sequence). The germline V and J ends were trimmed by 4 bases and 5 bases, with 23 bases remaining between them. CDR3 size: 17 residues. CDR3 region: CASSSHLMGRREYGYTF. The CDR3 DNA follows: TGTGCCAGCAGCTCCCACCTAATGGGACGGAGGGAGTATGGCTACACCTTC.

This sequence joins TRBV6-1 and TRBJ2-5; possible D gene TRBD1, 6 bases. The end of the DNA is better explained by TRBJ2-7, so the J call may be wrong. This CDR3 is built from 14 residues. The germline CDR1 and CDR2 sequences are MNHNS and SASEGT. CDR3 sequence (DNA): TGTGCCAGCAGTGAGACAGGTCGGCCCTACGAGCAGTACTTC. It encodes CASSETGRPYEQYF.

The CDR3 coding sequence is TGTGCCAGCAGCTTCTATGGTATGGGGGAGGACAGGGGGCTCTATGGGGCCAACGTCCTGACTTTC. Residues: CASSFYGMGEDRGLYGANVLTF. This chain uses TRBV7-3 with TRBJ2-6, with TRBD1 matching over 11 bases. The ends lost 3 bases at V and 3 bases at J; junction bases unmatched: 19. Germline CDR1 is SGHTA and CDR2 is FQGTGA. The CDR3 length is 22 residues.

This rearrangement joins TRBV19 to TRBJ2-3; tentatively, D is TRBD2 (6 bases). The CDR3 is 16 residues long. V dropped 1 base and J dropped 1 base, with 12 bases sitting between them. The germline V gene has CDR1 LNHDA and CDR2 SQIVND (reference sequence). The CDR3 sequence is CASSIGIAGRTDTQYF. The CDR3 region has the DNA TGTGCCAGTAGTATAGGAATCGCGGGACGCACAGATACGCAGTATTTT.

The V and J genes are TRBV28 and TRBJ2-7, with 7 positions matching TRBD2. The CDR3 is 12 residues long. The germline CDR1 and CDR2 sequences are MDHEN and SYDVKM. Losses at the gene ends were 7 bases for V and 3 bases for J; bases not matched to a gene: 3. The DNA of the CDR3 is TGTGCCAGCAAGAGCGGGGACTACGAGCAGTACTTC. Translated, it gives CASKSGDYEQYF. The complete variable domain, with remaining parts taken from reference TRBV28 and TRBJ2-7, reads DVKVTQSSRYLVKRTGEKVFLECVQDMDHENMFWYRQDPGLGLRLIYFSYDVKMKEKGDIPEGYSVSREKKERFSLILESASTNQTSMYLCASKSGDYEQYFGPGTRLTVT.

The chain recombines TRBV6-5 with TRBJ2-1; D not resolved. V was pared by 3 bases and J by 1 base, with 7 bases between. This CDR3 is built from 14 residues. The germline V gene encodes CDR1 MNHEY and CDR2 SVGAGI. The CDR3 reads CASSYQVSYNEQFF. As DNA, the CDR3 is TGTGCCAGCAGTTATCAGGTATCCTACAATGAGCAGTTCTTC.

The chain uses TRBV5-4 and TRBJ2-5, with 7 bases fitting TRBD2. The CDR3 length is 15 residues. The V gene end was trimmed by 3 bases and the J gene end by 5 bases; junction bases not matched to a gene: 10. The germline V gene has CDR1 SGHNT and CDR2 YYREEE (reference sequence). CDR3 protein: CASSSERAGGETQYF. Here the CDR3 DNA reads TGTGCCAGCAGCTCCGAAAGGGCCGGGGGGGAGACCCAGTACTTC.

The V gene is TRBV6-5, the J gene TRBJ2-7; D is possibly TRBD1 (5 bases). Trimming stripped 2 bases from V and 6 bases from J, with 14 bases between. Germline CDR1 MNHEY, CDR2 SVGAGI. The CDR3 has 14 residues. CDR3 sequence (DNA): TGTGCCAGCAGTTACGGGCAGGGTGTGGTCGAGCAGTACTTC. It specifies CASSYGQGVVEQYF.

CDR3: CAITRTSGDNEQFF. The CDR3 DNA follows: TGTGCCATCACCAGGACTAGCGGTGACAATGAGCAGTTCTTC. The rearrangement uses TRBV10-3 and TRBJ2-1, with 10 positions matching TRBD2. Germline V gene lookup returns CDR1 ENHRY and CDR2 SYGVKD. This CDR3 spans 14 amino acids. With 7 bases clipped from V and 5 bases from J, the junction kept 5 bases outside the gene matches.

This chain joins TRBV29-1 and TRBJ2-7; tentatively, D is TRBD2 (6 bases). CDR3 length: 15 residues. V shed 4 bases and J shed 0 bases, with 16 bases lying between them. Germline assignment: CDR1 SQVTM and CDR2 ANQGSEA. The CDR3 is CSVGAGGRSSYEQYF. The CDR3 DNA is TGCAGCGTTGGGGCAGGTGGGAGGAGCTCCTACGAGCAGTACTTC.

DNA of the CDR3: TGTGCCAGCAGTGATGCAGGGCTGGGCTACACCTTC. Amino acids: CASSDAGLGYTF. V and J are TRBV2 and TRBJ1-2, with D maybe TRBD1 (5 bases). The CDR3 is 12 amino acids. Germline lookup yields CDR1 SNHLY and CDR2 FYNNEI. V gave up 3 bases and J gave up 8 bases, with 10 bases separating them.

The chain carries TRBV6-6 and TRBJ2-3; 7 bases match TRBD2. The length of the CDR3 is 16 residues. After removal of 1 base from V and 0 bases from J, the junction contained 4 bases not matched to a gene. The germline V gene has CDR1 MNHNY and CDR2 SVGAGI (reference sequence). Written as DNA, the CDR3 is TGTGCCAGCAGTTACTTCGCTAGCGGAAGCACAGATACGCAGTATTTT. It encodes CASSYFASGSTDTQYF.

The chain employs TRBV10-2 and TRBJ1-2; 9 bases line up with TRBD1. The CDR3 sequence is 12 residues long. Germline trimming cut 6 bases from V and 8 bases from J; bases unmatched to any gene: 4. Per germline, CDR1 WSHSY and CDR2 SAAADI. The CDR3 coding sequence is TGCGCCAGCAGCAACAGGGGGCGAGGCTACACCTTC. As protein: CASSNRGRGYTF.

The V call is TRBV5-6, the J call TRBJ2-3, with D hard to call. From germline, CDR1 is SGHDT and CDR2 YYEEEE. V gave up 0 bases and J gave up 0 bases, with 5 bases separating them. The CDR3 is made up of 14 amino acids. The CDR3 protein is CASSLARSTDTQYF. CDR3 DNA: TGTGCCAGCAGCTTGGCCAGGAGCACAGATACGCAGTATTTT. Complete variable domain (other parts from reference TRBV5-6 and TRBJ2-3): DAGVTQSPTHLIKTRGQQVTLRCSPKSGHDTVSWYQQALGQGPQFIFQYYEEEERQRGNFPDRFSGHQFPNYSSELNVNALLLGDSALYLCASSLARSTDTQYFGPGTRLTVL.

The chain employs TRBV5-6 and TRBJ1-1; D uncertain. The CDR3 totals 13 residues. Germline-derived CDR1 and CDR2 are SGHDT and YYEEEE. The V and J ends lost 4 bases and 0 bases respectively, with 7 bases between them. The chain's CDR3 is CASSNSVNTEAFF. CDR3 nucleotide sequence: TGTGCCAGCAGCAACTCGGTGAACACTGAAGCTTTCTTT.